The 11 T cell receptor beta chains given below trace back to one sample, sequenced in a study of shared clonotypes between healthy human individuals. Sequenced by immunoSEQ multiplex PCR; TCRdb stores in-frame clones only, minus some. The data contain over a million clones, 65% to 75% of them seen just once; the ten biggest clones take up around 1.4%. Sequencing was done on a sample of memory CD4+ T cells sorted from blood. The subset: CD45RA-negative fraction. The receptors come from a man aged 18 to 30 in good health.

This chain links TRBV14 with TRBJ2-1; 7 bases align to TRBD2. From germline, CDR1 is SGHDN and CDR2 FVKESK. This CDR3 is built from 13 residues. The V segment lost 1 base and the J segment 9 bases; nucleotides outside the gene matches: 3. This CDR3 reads CASSQGGGSEQFF. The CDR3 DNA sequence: TGTGCCAGCAGCCAAGGGGGGGGAAGTGAGCAGTTCTTC.

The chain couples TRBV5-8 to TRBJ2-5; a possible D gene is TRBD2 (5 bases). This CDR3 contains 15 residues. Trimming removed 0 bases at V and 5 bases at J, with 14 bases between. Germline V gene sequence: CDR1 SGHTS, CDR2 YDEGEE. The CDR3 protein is CASSLEVKGEETQYF. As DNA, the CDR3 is TGTGCCAGCAGCTTGGAAGTGAAGGGAGAGGAGACCCAGTACTTC.

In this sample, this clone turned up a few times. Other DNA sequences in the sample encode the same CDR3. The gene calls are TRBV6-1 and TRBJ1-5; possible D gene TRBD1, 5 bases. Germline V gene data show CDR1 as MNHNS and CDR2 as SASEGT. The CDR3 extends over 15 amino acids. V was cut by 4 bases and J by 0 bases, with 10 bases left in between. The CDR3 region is CASSAGTDSNQPQHF. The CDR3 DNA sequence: TGTGCCAGCAGTGCCGGGACGGATAGCAATCAGCCCCAGCATTTT.

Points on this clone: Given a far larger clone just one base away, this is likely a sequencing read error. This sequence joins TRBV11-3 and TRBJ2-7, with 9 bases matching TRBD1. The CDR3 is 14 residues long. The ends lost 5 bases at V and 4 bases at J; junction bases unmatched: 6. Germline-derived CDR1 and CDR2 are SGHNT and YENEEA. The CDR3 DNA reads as TGTGCCAGCAGCATCGGGACAGGGCTGTACGAGCAGTACTTC. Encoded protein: CASSIGTGLYEQYF.

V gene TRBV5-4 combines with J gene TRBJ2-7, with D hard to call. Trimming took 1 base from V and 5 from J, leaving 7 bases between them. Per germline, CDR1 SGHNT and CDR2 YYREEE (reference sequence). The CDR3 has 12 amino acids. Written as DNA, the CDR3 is TGTGCCAGCAGCTTGAATACGGACGAGCAGTACTTC. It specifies CASSLNTDEQYF. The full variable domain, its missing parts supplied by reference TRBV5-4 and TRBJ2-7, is ETGVTQSPTHLIKTRGQQVTLRCSSQSGHNTVSWYQQALGQGPQFIFQYYREEENGRGNFPPRFSGLQFPNYSSELNVNALELDDSALYLCASSLNTDEQYFGPGTRLTVT.

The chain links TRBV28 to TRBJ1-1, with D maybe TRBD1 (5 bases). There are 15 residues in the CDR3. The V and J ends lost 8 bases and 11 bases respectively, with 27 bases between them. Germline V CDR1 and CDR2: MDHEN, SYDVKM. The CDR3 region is CASWGQGVRERKAFF. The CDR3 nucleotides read TGTGCCAGCTGGGGCCAAGGCGTCCGGGAGCGCAAGGCTTTCTTT.

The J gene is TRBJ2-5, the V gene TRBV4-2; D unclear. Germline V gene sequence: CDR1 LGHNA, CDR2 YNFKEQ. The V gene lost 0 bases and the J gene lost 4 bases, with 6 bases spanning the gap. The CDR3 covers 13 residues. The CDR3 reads CASSQDTGETQYF. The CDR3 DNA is TGTGCCAGCAGCCAAGATACGGGAGAGACCCAGTACTTC.

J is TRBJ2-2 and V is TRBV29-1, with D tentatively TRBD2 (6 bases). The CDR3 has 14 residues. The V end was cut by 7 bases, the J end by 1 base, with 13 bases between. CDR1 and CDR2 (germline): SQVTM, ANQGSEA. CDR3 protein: CSGGSGGNTGELFF. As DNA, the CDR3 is TGCAGCGGAGGGTCCGGGGGGAACACCGGGGAGCTGTTTTTT.

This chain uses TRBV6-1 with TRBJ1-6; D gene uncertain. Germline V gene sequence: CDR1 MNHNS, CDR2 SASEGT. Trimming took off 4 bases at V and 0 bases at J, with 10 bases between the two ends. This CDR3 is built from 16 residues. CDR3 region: CASSGGAVSYNSPLHF. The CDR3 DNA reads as TGTGCCAGCAGTGGCGGAGCCGTCTCCTATAATTCACCCCTCCACTTT.

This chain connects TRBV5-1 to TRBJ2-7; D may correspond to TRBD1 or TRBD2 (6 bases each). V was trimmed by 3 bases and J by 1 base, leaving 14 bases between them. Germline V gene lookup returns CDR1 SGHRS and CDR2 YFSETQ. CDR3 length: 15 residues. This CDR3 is CASSSTGRSSYEQYF. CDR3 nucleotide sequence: TGCGCCAGCAGCTCTACAGGGAGGTCTTCCTACGAGCAGTACTTC.

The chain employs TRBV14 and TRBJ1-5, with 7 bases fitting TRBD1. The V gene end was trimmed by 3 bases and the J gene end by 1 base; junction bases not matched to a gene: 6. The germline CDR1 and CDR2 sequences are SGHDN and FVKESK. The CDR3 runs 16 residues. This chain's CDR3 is CASSQEGTVSNQPQHF. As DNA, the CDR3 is TGTGCCAGCAGCCAGGAGGGGACAGTAAGCAATCAGCCCCAGCATTTT.